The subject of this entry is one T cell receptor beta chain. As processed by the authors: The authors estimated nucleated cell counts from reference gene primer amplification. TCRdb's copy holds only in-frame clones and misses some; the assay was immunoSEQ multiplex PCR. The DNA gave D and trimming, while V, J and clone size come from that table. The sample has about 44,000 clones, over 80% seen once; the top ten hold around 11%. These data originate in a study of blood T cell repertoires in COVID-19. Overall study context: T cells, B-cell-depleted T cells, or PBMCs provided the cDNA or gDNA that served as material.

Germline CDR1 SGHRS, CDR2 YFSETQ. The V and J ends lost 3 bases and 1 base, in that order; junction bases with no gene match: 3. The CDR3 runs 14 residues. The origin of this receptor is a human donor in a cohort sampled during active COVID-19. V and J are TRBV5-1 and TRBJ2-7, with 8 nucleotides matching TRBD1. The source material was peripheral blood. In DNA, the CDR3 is TGCGCCAGCAGCTCAAGGGACAGGTCCTACGAGCAGTACTTC. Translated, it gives CASSSRDRSYEQYF. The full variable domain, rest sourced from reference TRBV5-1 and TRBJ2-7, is KAGVTQTPRYLIKTRGQQVTLSCSPISGHRSVSWYQQTPGQGLQFLFEYFSETQRNKGNFPGRFSGRQFSNSRSEMNVSTLELGDSALYLCASSSRDRSYEQYFGPGTRLTVT.